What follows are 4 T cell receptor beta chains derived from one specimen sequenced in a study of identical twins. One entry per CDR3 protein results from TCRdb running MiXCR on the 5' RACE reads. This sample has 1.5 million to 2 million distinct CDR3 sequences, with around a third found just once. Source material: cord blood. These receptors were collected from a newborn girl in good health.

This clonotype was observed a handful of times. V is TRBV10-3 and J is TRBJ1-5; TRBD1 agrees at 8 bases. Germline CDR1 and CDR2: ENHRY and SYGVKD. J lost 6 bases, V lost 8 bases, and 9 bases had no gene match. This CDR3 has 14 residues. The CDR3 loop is CAIGAGGESQPQHF. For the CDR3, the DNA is TGTGCCATCGGGGCAGGGGGCGAGAGTCAGCCCCAGCATTTT.

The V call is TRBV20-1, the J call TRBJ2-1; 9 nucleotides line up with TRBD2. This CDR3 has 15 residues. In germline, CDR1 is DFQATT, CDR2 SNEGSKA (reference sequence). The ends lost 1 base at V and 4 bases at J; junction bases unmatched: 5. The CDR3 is CSARGSGRGYNEQFF. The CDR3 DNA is TGCAGTGCTAGAGGTAGCGGGAGAGGGTACAATGAGCAGTTCTTC.

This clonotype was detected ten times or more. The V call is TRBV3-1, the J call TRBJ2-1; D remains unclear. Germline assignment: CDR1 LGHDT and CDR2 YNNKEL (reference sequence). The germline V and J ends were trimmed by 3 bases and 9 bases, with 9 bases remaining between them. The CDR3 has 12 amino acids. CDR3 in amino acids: CASSQSVGEQFF. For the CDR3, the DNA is TGTGCCAGCAGCCAGAGTGTGGGTGAGCAGTTCTTC.

The CDR3 nucleotides read TGCGCCAGCAGCCCCTTACAGTGGAATGAGCAGTTCTTC. It codes for CASSPLQWNEQFF. The chain employs TRBV4-1 and TRBJ2-1; D uncertain. V was pared by 4 bases and J by 7 bases, with 11 bases between. There are 13 residues in the CDR3. CDR1 and CDR2 from the germline V gene are MGHRA and YSYEKL.